The 21 T cell receptor beta chains below come from one sample, sequenced in a study of cytomegalovirus exposure and HLA in healthy donors (dated by TCRdb to about 2017). The receptor library was made with the immunoSEQ multiplex PCR assay. TCRdb took over this immuneACCESS table, retaining in-frame rearrangements with V and J assigned. Such tables are incomplete; in checked studies, under half of the missing clones stem from an unresolved V gene, and the remainder is unexplained. The sample yields 75,000 to 85,000 clones; approximately 91% were counted once. Of the sample, approximately 2% falls within the top ten clones. What was sequenced was PBMCs. Source of these receptors: a man younger than 40 in good health and CMV-seronegative.

This chain joins TRBV5-1 and TRBJ2-3; possible D gene TRBD1, 6 bases. This CDR3 is built from 14 residues. CDR1 is SGHRS and CDR2 is YFSETQ in the germline V gene. V was trimmed by 3 bases and J by 6 bases, leaving 14 bases between them. CDR3 DNA: TGCGCCAGCAGCTCCCGGACAGCCTCGGATACGCAGTATTTT. Protein sequence: CASSSRTASDTQYF.

The V and J genes are TRBV11-2 and TRBJ2-7; possibly TRBD1 for D (7 bases). V gave up 7 bases and J gave up 3 bases, with 13 bases separating them. Germline V lookup: CDR1 SGHAT, CDR2 FQNNGV. The length of the CDR3 is 13 residues. In nucleotides, the CDR3 is TGTGCCAGCAATGGTCAGGGGGGCTACGAGCAGTACTTC. This gives the protein CASNGQGGYEQYF. The full variable domain, completed using reference TRBV11-2 and TRBJ2-7, is EAGVAQSPRYKIIEKRQSVAFWCNPISGHATLYWYQQILGQGPKLLIQFQNNGVVDDSQLPKDRFSAERLKGVDSTLKIQPAKLEDSAVYLCASNGQGGYEQYFGPGTRLTVT.

This clone was recorded only once. This chain uses TRBV9 with TRBJ1-2; no reliable D call. Trimming shortened V by 2 bases and J by 0 bases, and 8 bases separated the two germline ends. The CDR3 is 14 residues long. From germline, CDR1 is SGDLS and CDR2 YYNGEE. The CDR3 here is CASSVNAANYGYTF. In DNA, the CDR3 is TGTGCCAGCAGCGTTAACGCAGCTAACTATGGCTACACCTTC.

This sequence joins TRBV6-5 and TRBJ2-3, with a possible D match to TRBD2 (5 bases). Deletions cut 4 bases from V and 4 bases from J, with 12 bases between. This CDR3 contains 14 residues. CDR1 and CDR2 (germline): MNHEY, SVGAGI. The CDR3 here is CASSSPGGSDTQYF. CDR3 DNA sequence: TGTGCCAGCAGTTCCCCCGGAGGATCAGATACGCAGTATTTT.

The CDR3 nucleotides are TGTGCCAGCAGTGCCCGAGGCCAGGGTATCACTGAAGCTTTCTTT. Amino acid sequence: CASSARGQGITEAFF. This chain uses TRBV6-1 with TRBJ1-1; possible D gene TRBD1, 5 bases. V dropped 4 bases and J dropped 4 bases, with 16 bases sitting between them. CDR1 MNHNS and CDR2 SASEGT come from the germline V gene. This CDR3 has 15 amino acids.

Regarding this clone: The germline gene is not matched at one end of the junction; a read error may be the cause. The genes are TRBV7-7 and TRBJ2-1, with D possibly TRBD2 on 6 matching bases. The CDR3 spans 14 residues. Germline loops: CDR1 SSHAT, CDR2 FNYEAQ (reference sequence). CDR3 in amino acids: CASSLAGTENEQFF. DNA for the CDR3: TGTGCTAGCAGCTTAGCCGGGACTGAGAATGAGCAGTTCTTC. Using reference TRBV7-7 and TRBJ2-1 for the parts outside the CDR3, the full variable domain is GAGVSQSPRYKVTKRGQDVTLRCDPISSHATLYWYQQALGQGPEFLTYFNYEAQPDKSGLPSDRFSAERPEGSISTLTIQRTEQRDSAMYRCASSLAGTENEQFFGPGTRLTVL.

The J gene is TRBJ1-6, the V gene TRBV7-2, with TRBD1 as a possible D gene (5 bases). The V end was cut by 5 bases, the J end by 10 bases, with 18 bases between. The CDR3 runs to 15 residues. CDR1 SGHTA and CDR2 FQGNSA come from the germline V gene. Here the CDR3 DNA reads TGTGCCAGCAGCGCGAGTGGGGAGGGACGATCACCCCTCCACTTT. It translates to CASSASGEGRSPLHF.

This sequence joins TRBV9 and TRBJ1-4, with D tentatively TRBD1 (5 bases). V was clipped by 5 bases and J by 0 bases, with 11 bases between them. Looked up from germline, CDR1 is SGDLS and CDR2 is YYNGEE. There are 15 residues in the CDR3. The DNA of the CDR3 is TGTGCCAGCAGTTCAAGGGGTACAACTAATGAAAAACTGTTTTTT. Encoded protein: CASSSRGTTNEKLFF.

The sample holds one count of this clone. The rearrangement joins TRBV6-1 to TRBJ2-4, with D possibly matching TRBD2 (6 bases). The CDR3 extends over 13 amino acids. The germline V and J ends were trimmed by 4 bases and 13 bases, with 17 bases remaining between them. Germline CDR1 is MNHNS and CDR2 is SASEGT. Here the CDR3 DNA reads TGTGCCAGCAGTGCAGAACGAGCAGGGAGGCAGTACTTC. Its translation is CASSAERAGRQYF.

The chain employs TRBV25-1 and TRBJ1-2; TRBD1 might be the D (6 bases). The CDR3 spans 15 residues. Germline CDR1 reads MGHDK; CDR2 reads SYGVNS. V gave up 1 base and J gave up 2 bases, with 11 bases separating them. CDR3 DNA sequence: TGTGCCAGCAGTGAATCGGCAGGGGCGAACTATGGCTACACCTTC. Residues: CASSESAGANYGYTF.

The V call is TRBV2, the J call TRBJ1-5, with D hard to call. V was trimmed by 6 bases and J by 0 bases, leaving 9 bases between them. In germline, CDR1 is SNHLY, CDR2 FYNNEI. This CDR3 region has 14 residues. The DNA of the CDR3 is TGTGCCAGCAGCTCAGATTATAGCAATCAGCCCCAGCATTTT. Amino acids: CASSSDYSNQPQHF.

The chain carries TRBV6-5 and TRBJ2-1, with 9 bases identical to TRBD2. In germline, CDR1 is MNHEY, CDR2 SVGAGI. With 7 bases clipped from V and 5 bases from J, the junction kept 9 bases outside the gene matches. The CDR3 runs to 15 residues. The CDR3 nucleotides read TGTGCCAGCAAAACTCCGGGACTAGCCCACAATGAGCAGTTCTTC. This gives the protein CASKTPGLAHNEQFF.

The rearrangement uses TRBV6-1 and TRBJ2-1; D remains unclear. CDR1 and CDR2 (germline): MNHNS, SASEGT. There are 14 residues in the CDR3. V was pared by 0 bases and J by 8 bases, with 11 bases between. The CDR3 sequence is CASSEARGTDEQFF. The CDR3 nucleotides read TGTGCCAGCAGTGAAGCCCGAGGCACGGATGAGCAGTTCTTC.

The count of this clone is one. The CDR3 nucleotides read TGTGCCAGCAGGTGGACTAGCGGAAGTCATTCTGAGCAGTTCTTC. Residues: CASRWTSGSHSEQFF. The rearrangement joins TRBV6-5 to TRBJ2-1; 10 nucleotides line up with TRBD2. Germline trimming cut 6 bases from V and 9 bases from J; bases unmatched to any gene: 11. CDR3 length: 15 amino acids. Germline loops: CDR1 MNHEY, CDR2 SVGAGI.

The V call is TRBV7-9, the J call TRBJ2-5; 7 bases are a match to TRBD2. The DNA end is a closer match to TRBJ2-7, so the J assignment may be wrong. The CDR3 extends over 15 amino acids. In germline, CDR1 is SEHNR, CDR2 FQNEAQ (reference sequence). The CDR3 reads CASSEQAGDSYEQYF. The CDR3 coding sequence is TGTGCCAGCTCTGAGCAGGCGGGGGACTCCTACGAGCAGTACTTC.

V gene TRBV10-3 combines with J gene TRBJ1-3, with D perhaps matching TRBD1 (5 bases). Germline CDR1 reads ENHRY; CDR2 reads SYGVKD. The CDR3 has 13 amino acids. Trimming cost V 4 bases and J 8 bases, with 12 bases left between them. The CDR3 nucleotides read TGTGCCATCAGTGGAGTTGGGGCATACACCATATATTTT. Its translation is CAISGVGAYTIYF.

CDR3 nucleotide sequence: TGCGCCAGCAGCTTCGACAGGGGGCTTCGGAGTAACTATGGCTACACCTTC. It codes for CASSFDRGLRSNYGYTF. The chain joins TRBV5-1 to TRBJ1-2; 10 nucleotides match TRBD1. The CDR3 totals 17 residues. The ends lost 2 bases at V and 1 base at J; junction bases unmatched: 8. The V gene's germline CDR1 is SGHRS and CDR2 YFSETQ.

The genes are TRBV28 and TRBJ2-1, with D possibly TRBD2 on 5 matching bases. The CDR3 has 15 amino acids. The V and J ends lost 1 base and 16 bases respectively, with 23 bases between them. Germline V gene data show CDR1 as MDHEN and CDR2 as SYDVKM. The CDR3 loop reads CASSLSVPSLGDYFF. CDR3 bases: TGTGCCAGCAGTTTATCGGTCCCTTCCCTCGGGGATTATTTCTTC. The whole variable domain, remainder taken from reference TRBV28 and TRBJ2-1, is DVKVTQSSRYLVKRTGEKVFLECVQDMDHENMFWYRQDPGLGLRLIYFSYDVKMKEKGDIPEGYSVSREKKERFSLILESASTNQTSMYLCASSLSVPSLGDYFFGPGTRLTVL.

The V and J genes are TRBV6-1 and TRBJ1-2; no clear D. The CDR3 length is 13 residues. Deletions cut 2 bases from V and 4 bases from J, with 8 bases between. Germline values: CDR1 MNHNS, CDR2 SASEGT. CDR3 in amino acids: CASSEIHTYGYTF. In DNA form, the CDR3 reads TGTGCCAGCAGTGAAATACACACCTATGGCTACACCTTC.

The genes are TRBV15 and TRBJ1-5; maybe TRBD1 (5 bases). Germline assignment: CDR1 LNHNV and CDR2 YYDKDF (reference sequence). The CDR3 is 15 residues long. The V and J ends lost 1 base and 6 bases respectively, with 13 bases between them. This CDR3 reads CATSRGGRAGQPQHF. In DNA, the CDR3 is TGTGCCACCAGCAGAGGCGGCAGGGCAGGTCAGCCCCAGCATTTT.

The J gene is TRBJ2-7, the V gene TRBV6-5; possible D gene TRBD1, 6 bases. The CDR3 is 15 amino acids. Trimming shortened V by 6 bases and J by 2 bases, and 17 bases separated the two germline ends. Germline loops: CDR1 MNHEY, CDR2 SVGAGI. The CDR3 loop reads CASRVGQGTTYEQYF. The CDR3 coding sequence is TGTGCCAGCAGGGTGGGTCAGGGGACAACCTACGAGCAGTACTTC.